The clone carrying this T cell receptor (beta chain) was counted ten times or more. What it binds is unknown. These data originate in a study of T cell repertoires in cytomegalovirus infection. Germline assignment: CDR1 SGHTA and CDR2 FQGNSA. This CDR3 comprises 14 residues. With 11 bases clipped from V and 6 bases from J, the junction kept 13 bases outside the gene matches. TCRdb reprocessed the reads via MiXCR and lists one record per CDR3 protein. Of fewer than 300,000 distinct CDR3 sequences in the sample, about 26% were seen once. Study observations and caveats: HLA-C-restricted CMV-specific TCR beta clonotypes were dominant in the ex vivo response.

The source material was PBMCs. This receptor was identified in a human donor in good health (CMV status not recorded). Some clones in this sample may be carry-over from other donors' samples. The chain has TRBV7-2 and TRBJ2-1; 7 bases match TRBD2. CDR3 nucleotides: TGTGCCGATTCCTGGGGGGGTTCCGCCAATGAGCAGTTCTTC. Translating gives CADSWGGSANEQFF.